This is a list of T cell receptor beta chains from one sample in a study of CD8+ T cells in alopecia areata. Data came from immunoSEQ multiplex PCR; TCRdb stores just in-frame clones and leaves some out. The sample gives just over 150,000 clones, 45% to 60% of which show up once; just under 20% is in the top ten. The specimen was CD8+ T cells sorted from blood, collected at week 0. Every receptor here comes from a human donor with alopecia areata. Both conserved end residues are part of each CDR3. D genes are given only for firm matches. Where a row states a size, it is once, few, many or the class of an expanded clone; other rows omit it.

d_gene	v_gene	j_gene	abundance	CDR3nt	CDR3aa
TRBD1	TRBV30	TRBJ2-2	-	TGTGCCTGGGATGGACAGGAGAACACCGGGGAGCTGTTTTTT	CAWDGQENTGELFF
-	TRBV29-1	TRBJ1-1	few	TGCAGCGTTGAAGATCTACAGCTTGAAGCTTTCTTT	CSVEDLQLEAFF
-	TRBV28	TRBJ2-4	few	TGTGCCAGCAGTCCCTTATATTTCCAGGCATCGAACAAAAACATTCAGTACTTC	CASSPLYFQASNKNIQYF
-	TRBV30	TRBJ1-2	-	TGTGCCTGGAGACCACAGGGATACTATGGCTACACCTTC	CAWRPQGYYGYTF
TRBD2	TRBV9	TRBJ2-3	-	TGTGCCAGCAGCGTAGCTATGACTAGCGCAGATACGCAGTATTTT	CASSVAMTSADTQYF
-	TRBV9	TRBJ2-7	-	TGTGCCAGCAGCGCGGGGTCACTGCGACTGGAGCAGTACTTC	CASSAGSLRLEQYF
TRBD1	TRBV5-1	TRBJ2-7	once	TGCGCCAGCAGCTTGAAGGCAGGGGGCTACGAGCAGTACTTC	CASSLKAGGYEQYF
-	TRBV2	TRBJ2-1	few	TGTGCCAGCAGTGAAGGGCAGTCAAGATACAATGAGCAGTTCTTC	CASSEGQSRYNEQFF
-	TRBV7-3	TRBJ2-3	few	TGTGCCAGCAGCTTAGCCGGGAGTAGCACAGATACGCAGTATTTT	CASSLAGSSTDTQYF
TRBD1	TRBV27	TRBJ1-6	-	TGTGTGGCAGGGCAGGGGGCCTATAATTCACCCCTCCACTTT	CVAGQGAYNSPLHF
-	TRBV9	TRBJ1-6	-	TGTGCCAGCAGCGACCCGACCCGAGGCAGCGGGGGTTCACCCCTCCACTTT	CASSDPTRGSGGSPLHF
TRBD2	TRBV30	TRBJ2-7	-	TGTGCCTGGAGTGCGTCTAGCGGGGCGTACGAGCAGTACTTC	CAWSASSGAYEQYF
-	TRBV5-6	TRBJ2-5	few	TGTGCCAGCAGCCGTACCACAGAAGAGACCCAGTACTTC	CASSRTTEETQYF
-	TRBV4-3	TRBJ2-7	-	TGCGCCAGCAGCCCGGGGGACGGTGCCTACGAGCAGTACTTC	CASSPGDGAYEQYF
-	TRBV2	TRBJ1-5	medium-sized	TGTGCCAGCAGTGAAAGGAATCAGCCCCAGCATTTT	CASSERNQPQHF
-	TRBV2	TRBJ1-1	once	TGTGCCAGCTTGGGGGATACCACGCAGGCTTTCTTT	CASLGDTTQAFF
TRBD2	TRBV5-1	TRBJ2-7	-	TGCGCCAGCAGCCCTAGCGGGGGCACCTACGAGCAGTACTTC	CASSPSGGTYEQYF
-	TRBV9	TRBJ2-3	few	TGTGCCAGCAGCGTAGACGGGGGCGGTGATACGCAGTATTTT	CASSVDGGGDTQYF
-	TRBV6-6	TRBJ1-5	-	TGTGCCACCCTACCGAGTGGGGTAGGGCAGCCCCAGCATTTT	CATLPSGVGQPQHF
-	TRBV9	TRBJ2-7	few	TGTGCCAGCAGCGTAGAGCCGGCATCCCCTTACGAGCAGTACTTC	CASSVEPASPYEQYF
-	TRBV7-9	TRBJ2-3	-	TGTGCCAGCAGCCCACAGACTAGCACAGATACGCAGTATTTT	CASSPQTSTDTQYF
TRBD1	TRBV6-6	TRBJ1-2	few	TGTGCCAGCAGGCCTACAGGGGAGATTCATGGCTACACCTTC	CASRPTGEIHGYTF
TRBD1	TRBV29-1	TRBJ1-2	few	TGCAGCGTTGACAGGGGGCTCAACTATGGCTACACCTTC	CSVDRGLNYGYTF
-	TRBV27	TRBJ1-5	few	TGTGCCAGCAGTTTTGGGCAGAATCAGCCCCAGCATTTT	CASSFGQNQPQHF
TRBD1	TRBV7-6	TRBJ2-7	-	TGTGCCAGCATCCCCGGGACAGGGATGACCGAGCAGTACTTC	CASIPGTGMTEQYF
-	TRBV30	TRBJ1-1	-	TGTGCCTGGAATGAGGGCGGGGGAACTGAAGCTTTCTTT	CAWNEGGGTEAFF
TRBD1	TRBV29-1	TRBJ1-2	-	TGCAGCGTTGAAGATCAAGGGGACAGGCGAACTCCCTATGGCTACACCTTC	CSVEDQGDRRTPYGYTF
TRBD2	TRBV11-2	TRBJ2-3	-	TGTGCCAGCGGACCTAGCGGGGATCGCACAGATACGCAGTATTTT	CASGPSGDRTDTQYF
-	TRBV6-5	TRBJ2-2	-	TGTGCCAGCAGCGCGACAGGGAACACCGGGGAGCTGTTTTTT	CASSATGNTGELFF
-	TRBV13	TRBJ2-3	-	TGTGCCAGCAGCTCGGACTCCGCAGATACGCAGTATTTT	CASSSDSADTQYF
-	TRBV14	TRBJ2-7	-	TGTGCCAGCAGCCAAGATACCAGGACAGAATACGAGCAGTACTTC	CASSQDTRTEYEQYF
-	TRBV29-1	TRBJ2-1	few	TGCAGCGTCTACGGGGGCTACAATGAGCAGTTCTTC	CSVYGGYNEQFF
-	TRBV27	TRBJ2-1	-	TGTGCCAGCAGTTCGCGGGGGCCATACAATGAGCAGTTCTTC	CASSSRGPYNEQFF
TRBD2	TRBV7-8	TRBJ2-5	few	TGTGCCAGCAGCTTAGGCCCGGCCGGGGGGTTCCAAGAGACCCAGTACTTC	CASSLGPAGGFQETQYF
TRBD1	TRBV29-1	TRBJ1-1	-	TGCAGCGACTTCGGACAGGGAGAAGCTTTCTTT	CSDFGQGEAFF
-	TRBV30	TRBJ2-3	-	TGTGCCTGGAGTCTGGGATCCGGGCCAGATACGCAGTATTTT	CAWSLGSGPDTQYF
-	TRBV30	TRBJ2-7	-	TGTGCCTGGAGGGACAGCTCCTACGAGCAGTACTTC	CAWRDSSYEQYF
-	TRBV11-2	TRBJ2-5	-	TGTGCCAGCAGCGGCACCTGGAACGGGGTAGAGACCCAGTACTTC	CASSGTWNGVETQYF
-	TRBV7-2	TRBJ2-2	few	TGTGCCAGCAGCTCCTGGAAGGGAGGCGACACCGGGGAGCTGTTTTTT	CASSSWKGGDTGELFF
TRBD1	TRBV27	TRBJ1-5	-	TGTGCCAGCAGTTCCGCGGACAGGGAACATCAGCCCCAGCATTTT	CASSSADREHQPQHF
-	TRBV6-5	TRBJ1-1	-	TGTGCCAGCAGTTACTGGGGAGGCACTGAAGCTTTCTTT	CASSYWGGTEAFF
-	TRBV29-1	TRBJ1-2	-	TGCAGCGTGGAAGTGTTGGACATCACCAACTATGGCTACACCTTC	CSVEVLDITNYGYTF
-	TRBV30	TRBJ2-5	few	TGTGCCTGGACGGGGATTAGCGGAGCGGAGACCCAGTACTTC	CAWTGISGAETQYF
TRBD1	TRBV2	TRBJ2-7	-	TGTGCCAGCAACGCCGGGACAGCCTCCTACGAGCAGTACTTC	CASNAGTASYEQYF
-	TRBV30	TRBJ1-2	-	TGTGCCTGGACCCTAGGGGGTACAGATGGCTACACCTTC	CAWTLGGTDGYTF
-	TRBV29-1	TRBJ2-1	few	TGCAGCGTTGAACAGCAGAGGGATGAGCAGTTCTTC	CSVEQQRDEQFF
TRBD1	TRBV7-9	TRBJ1-1	-	TGTGCCAGCAGCCGACAGGGGGGCGGCACTGAAGCTTTCTTT	CASSRQGGGTEAFF
-	TRBV11-2	TRBJ1-1	few	TGTGCCAGCAGACCCCAGGGTTCGAACACTGAAGCTTTCTTT	CASRPQGSNTEAFF
TRBD1	TRBV15	TRBJ2-1	-	TGTGCCACCAGCGTAAGCAGGGGGCCGCCGGACAATGAGCAGTTCTTC	CATSVSRGPPDNEQFF